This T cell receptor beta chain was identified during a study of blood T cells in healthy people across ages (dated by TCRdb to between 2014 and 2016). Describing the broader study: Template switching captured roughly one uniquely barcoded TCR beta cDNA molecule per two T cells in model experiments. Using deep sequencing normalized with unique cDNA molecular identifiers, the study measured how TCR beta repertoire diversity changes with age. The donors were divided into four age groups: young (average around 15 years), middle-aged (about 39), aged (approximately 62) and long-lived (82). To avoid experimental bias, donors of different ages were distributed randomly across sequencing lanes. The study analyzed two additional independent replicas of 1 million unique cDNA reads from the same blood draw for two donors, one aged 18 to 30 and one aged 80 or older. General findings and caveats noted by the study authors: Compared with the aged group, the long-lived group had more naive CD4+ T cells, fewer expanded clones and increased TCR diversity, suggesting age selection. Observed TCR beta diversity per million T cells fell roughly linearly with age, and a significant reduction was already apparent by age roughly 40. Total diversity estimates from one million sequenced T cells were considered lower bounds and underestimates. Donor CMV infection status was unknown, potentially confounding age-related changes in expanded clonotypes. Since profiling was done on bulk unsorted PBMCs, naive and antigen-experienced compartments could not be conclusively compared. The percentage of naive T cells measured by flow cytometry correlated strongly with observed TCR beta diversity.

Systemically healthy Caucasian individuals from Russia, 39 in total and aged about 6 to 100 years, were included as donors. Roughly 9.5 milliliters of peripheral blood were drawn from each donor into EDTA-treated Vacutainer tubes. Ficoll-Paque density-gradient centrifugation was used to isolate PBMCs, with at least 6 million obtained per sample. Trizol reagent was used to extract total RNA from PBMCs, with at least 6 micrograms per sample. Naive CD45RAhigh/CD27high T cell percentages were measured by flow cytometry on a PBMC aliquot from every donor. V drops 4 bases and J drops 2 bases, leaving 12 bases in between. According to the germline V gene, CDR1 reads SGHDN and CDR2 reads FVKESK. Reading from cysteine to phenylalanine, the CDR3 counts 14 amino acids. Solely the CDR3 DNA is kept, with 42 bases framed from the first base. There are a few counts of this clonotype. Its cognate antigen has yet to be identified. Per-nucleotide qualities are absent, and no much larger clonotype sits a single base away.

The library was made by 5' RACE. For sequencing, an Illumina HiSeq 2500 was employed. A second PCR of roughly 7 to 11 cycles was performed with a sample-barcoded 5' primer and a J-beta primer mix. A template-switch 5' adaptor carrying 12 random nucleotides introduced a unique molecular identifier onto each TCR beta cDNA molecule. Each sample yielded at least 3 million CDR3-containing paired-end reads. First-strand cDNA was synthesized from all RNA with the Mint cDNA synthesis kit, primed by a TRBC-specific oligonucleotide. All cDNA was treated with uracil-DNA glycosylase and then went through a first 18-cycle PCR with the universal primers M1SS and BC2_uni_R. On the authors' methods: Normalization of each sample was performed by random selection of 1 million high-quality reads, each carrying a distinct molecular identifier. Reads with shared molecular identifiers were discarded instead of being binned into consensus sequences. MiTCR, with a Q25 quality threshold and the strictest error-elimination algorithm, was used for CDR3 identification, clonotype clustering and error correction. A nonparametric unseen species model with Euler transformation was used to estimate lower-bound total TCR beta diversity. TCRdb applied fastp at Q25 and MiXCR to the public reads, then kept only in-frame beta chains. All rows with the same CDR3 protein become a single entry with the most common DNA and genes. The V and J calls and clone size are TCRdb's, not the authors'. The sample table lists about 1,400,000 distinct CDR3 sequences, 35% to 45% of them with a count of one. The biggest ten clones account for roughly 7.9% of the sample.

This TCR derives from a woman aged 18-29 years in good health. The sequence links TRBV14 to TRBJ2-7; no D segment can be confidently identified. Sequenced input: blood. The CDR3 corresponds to CASSRVTTPYEQYF. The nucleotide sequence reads TGTGCCAGCAGCCGAGTCACAACTCCCTACGAGCAGTACTTC.